This T cell receptor (beta chain) was recorded in a study of blood T cells in healthy people across ages. This clonotype appeared a few times. Its target is unknown. V lost 6 bases and J lost 6; bases outside the gene matches: 17. Germline V gene data show CDR1 as SQVTM and CDR2 as ANQGSEA. This CDR3 spans 16 amino acids. Together with a sample-barcoded 5' primer, a J-beta primer mix was included in a second PCR lasting about 7 to 12 cycles. TCRdb re-called the 5' RACE reads with MiXCR, one entry per CDR3 protein. The table includes 1 million or so distinct CDR3 sequences, around 45% detected once. Donors gave 8 to 10 milliliters of peripheral blood apiece. Regarding the study as a whole: Age advanced and TCR beta diversity per million T cells fell, roughly linearly. Diversity estimated from one million T cells was considered an underestimate.

The source material was blood. This receptor was taken from a woman aged 55 to 70 in good health. The chain carries TRBV29-1 and TRBJ2-1; 7 bases are a match to TRBD2. The CDR3 DNA reads TGCAGCGTCGCCGCTATAGCGGGTGGCGAATCCAATGAGCAGTTCTTC. Its translation is CSVAAIAGGESNEQFF.